Presented here are 10 T cell receptor beta chains from one specimen sequenced in a study of human T cells and chemical hapten exposure. TCRdb independently ran MiXCR on the RACE reads; one entry per CDR3 protein. The data contain about 380,000 distinct CDR3 sequences, roughly 5.3% of them seen just once; the ten biggest clones take up 2.5% to 3%. The time point was: pre-sensitization, week 0. Treatment of the sample: therapeutic diphenylcyclopropenone sensitization with weekly scalp DPC. The material was whole blood, obtained in connection with sensitization to the hapten diphenylcyclopropenone (DPC). The receptor set was obtained from a woman in her 50s with alopecia areata. Some clones in this sample may be carry-over from other donors' samples.

This clonotype showed up many times. This chain connects TRBV14 to TRBJ2-3; no clear D gene. The germline V gene encodes CDR1 SGHDN and CDR2 FVKESK. With 0 bases removed from V and 4 bases from J, the gap between germline ends came to 14 bases. The CDR3 loop spans 16 amino acids. The CDR3 is CASSQEYSRPADTQYF. CDR3 coding DNA: TGTGCCAGCAGCCAAGAATACTCCCGACCCGCAGATACGCAGTATTTT.

This sequence joins TRBV5-1 and TRBJ2-5; perhaps D is TRBD1 or TRBD2 (5 bases each). This CDR3 has 15 residues. V was trimmed by 0 bases and J by 3 bases, leaving 12 bases between them. Germline-derived CDR1 and CDR2 are SGHRS and YFSETQ. In nucleotides, the CDR3 is TGCGCCAGCAGCTTGGATCCGGGGCTGGAAGAGACCCAGTACTTC. This sequence encodes CASSLDPGLEETQYF. The full variable domain, rest sourced from reference TRBV5-1 and TRBJ2-5, is KAGVTQTPRYLIKTRGQQVTLSCSPISGHRSVSWYQQTPGQGLQFLFEYFSETQRNKGNFPGRFSGRQFSNSRSEMNVSTLELGDSALYLCASSLDPGLEETQYFGPGTRLLVL.

The table lists this clonotype with a few counts. This chain uses TRBV5-1 with TRBJ2-3; D may match TRBD1 or TRBD2 (5 bases each). V was pared by 7 bases and J by 1 base, with 13 bases between. Looked up from germline, CDR1 is SGHRS and CDR2 is YFSETQ. The CDR3 contains 14 residues. The DNA of the CDR3 is TGCGCCAGCCTACGGGACCCACGCACAGATACGCAGTATTTT. This sequence encodes CASLRDPRTDTQYF.

The V call is TRBV6-1, the J call TRBJ1-4; D uncertain. Germline-derived CDR1 and CDR2 are MNHNS and SASEGT. This CDR3 is 14 amino acids long. Trimming pared 2 bases from V and 8 bases from J, leaving 12 bases between. Here the CDR3 reads CASSETLPGEKLFF. CDR3 nucleotide sequence: TGTGCCAGCAGTGAAACGTTGCCGGGGGAAAAACTGTTTTTT.

Ten or more counts support this clonotype. This chain connects TRBV7-6 to TRBJ2-4; D remains ambiguous. Trimming took off 6 bases at V and 9 bases at J, with 15 bases between the two ends. This CDR3 has 13 residues. CDR1 is SGHVS, CDR2 FNYEAQ, per germline. CDR3 in amino acids: CASSDWAGGIQYF. CDR3 nucleotide sequence: TGTGCCAGCAGTGACTGGGCCGGTGGCATTCAGTACTTC.

This clonotype was detected many times. The chain carries TRBV7-9 and TRBJ2-3; 10 nucleotides agree with TRBD1. The junction had 8 bases not matched to a gene; V was cut back by 3 bases and J by 2 bases. Germline CDR1 and CDR2: SEHNR and FQNEAQ (reference sequence). This CDR3 has 17 residues. The CDR3 sequence: CASSFLTGTGVTDTQYF. The CDR3 region has the DNA TGTGCCAGCAGCTTCCTTACCGGGACAGGGGTCACAGATACGCAGTATTTT. Full variable domain (missing parts from reference TRBV7-9 and TRBJ2-3): DTGVSQNPRHKITKRGQNVTFRCDPISEHNRLYWYRQTLGQGPEFLTYFQNEAQLEKSRLLSDRFSAERPKGSFSTLEIQRTEQGDSAMYLCASSFLTGTGVTDTQYFGPGTRLTVL.

This chain links TRBV6-5 with TRBJ1-1, with 7 bases lining up with TRBD1. The V and J ends lost 6 bases and 3 bases, in that order; junction bases with no gene match: 13. Germline CDR1 and CDR2: MNHEY and SVGAGI. CDR3 length: 16 residues. The CDR3 nucleotides read TGTGCCAGCAGCAGTATTACCACAGGGGAGGACACTGAAGCTTTCTTT. Translating gives CASSSITTGEDTEAFF.

This clonotype occurred many times. This sequence joins TRBV6-2 or TRBV6-3 and TRBJ2-3; 14 nucleotides align to TRBD2. Germline assignment: CDR1 MNHEY and CDR2 SVGEGT. This CDR3 spans 17 amino acids. Trimming removed 5 bases from V and 5 bases from J; junction bases left unmatched: 9. The CDR3 spells CASSDYPGLAGGDTQYF. DNA of the CDR3: TGTGCCAGCAGTGACTACCCCGGACTAGCGGGAGGAGATACGCAGTATTTT.

There are many counts of this clonotype. This sequence joins TRBV4-3 and TRBJ2-1; D might be TRBD2 (6 bases). This CDR3 is 14 amino acids long. The V gene's germline CDR1 is LGHNA and CDR2 YSLEER. The V and J ends lost 1 base and 9 bases respectively, with 13 bases between them. CDR3 DNA sequence: TGCGCCAGCAGCCAAGCCGGGAGTGGCGGTGAGCAGTTCTTC. Translating gives CASSQAGSGGEQFF.

This clonotype was recorded at least ten times. This chain connects TRBV6-6 to TRBJ2-7; D remains unclear. This CDR3 region has 13 residues. V lost 4 bases, J lost 0 bases, and 7 bases lay in between. From germline, CDR1 is MNHNY and CDR2 SVGAGI (reference sequence). DNA for the CDR3: TGTGCCAGCAGTTCTTCCAGCTCCTACGAGCAGTACTTC. This codes for CASSSSSSYEQYF.